These 5 T cell receptor beta chains share one sample of origin, sequenced in a study of cytomegalovirus exposure and HLA in healthy donors. TCRdb's copy holds only in-frame clones and misses some; the assay was immunoSEQ multiplex PCR. The data hold about 110,000 clones, with approximately 89% observed a single time. Sequencing was done on a sample of PBMCs. Source of these receptors: a woman under 30 in good health and CMV-seronegative.

The chain couples TRBV5-8 to TRBJ1-1; TRBD1 aligns across 8 bases. This CDR3 contains 15 residues. Germline V gives CDR1 SGHTS, CDR2 YDEGEE. V dropped 2 bases and J dropped 3; count of bases not matched to a gene: 6. CDR3 region: CASSFWQGADTEAFF. Written as DNA, the CDR3 is TGTGCCAGCAGCTTTTGGCAGGGGGCGGACACTGAAGCTTTCTTT.

The rearrangement uses TRBV7-9 and TRBJ2-1; D possibly corresponds to TRBD2 (5 bases). There are 14 residues in the CDR3. V was cut by 5 bases and J by 9 bases, with 17 bases left in between. The V gene's germline CDR1 is SEHNR and CDR2 FQNEAQ (reference sequence). CDR3 sequence (DNA): TGTGCCAGCAGCCCGGGAAGCTCTCTTGGTGAGCAGTTCTTC. This sequence encodes CASSPGSSLGEQFF. Variable domain in full (rest from reference TRBV7-9 and TRBJ2-1): DTGVSQNPRHKITKRGQNVTFRCDPISEHNRLYWYRQTLGQGPEFLTYFQNEAQLEKSRLLSDRFSAERPKGSFSTLEIQRTEQGDSAMYLCASSPGSSLGEQFFGPGTRLTVL.

The rearrangement links TRBV6-1 to TRBJ2-3; possible D gene TRBD1, 6 bases. Germline V gene lookup returns CDR1 MNHNS and CDR2 SASEGT. V dropped 5 bases and J dropped 5 bases, with 11 bases sitting between them. The CDR3 is made up of 13 amino acids. As DNA, the CDR3 is TGTGCCAGCAGTAACAGGGATAGAGATACGCAGTATTTT. This encodes CASSNRDRDTQYF.

This chain uses TRBV30 with TRBJ2-7; no definite D call. Trimming removed 0 bases at V and 2 bases at J, with 8 bases between. The germline V gene has CDR1 GTSNPN and CDR2 SVGIG (reference sequence). The CDR3 runs to 13 residues. The CDR3 here is CAWSVQQAYEQYF. The CDR3 DNA is TGTGCCTGGAGTGTCCAGCAGGCCTACGAGCAGTACTTC.

This chain connects TRBV10-3 to TRBJ2-7, with 7 bases matching TRBD1. The V gene's germline CDR1 is ENHRY and CDR2 SYGVKD. There are 14 residues in the CDR3. The J segment lost 1 base and the V segment lost 7 bases, leaving 7 bases of the junction unmatched. CDR3 protein: CAITGTDASYEQYF. The DNA of the CDR3 is TGTGCCATCACTGGGACAGATGCTTCCTACGAGCAGTACTTC.